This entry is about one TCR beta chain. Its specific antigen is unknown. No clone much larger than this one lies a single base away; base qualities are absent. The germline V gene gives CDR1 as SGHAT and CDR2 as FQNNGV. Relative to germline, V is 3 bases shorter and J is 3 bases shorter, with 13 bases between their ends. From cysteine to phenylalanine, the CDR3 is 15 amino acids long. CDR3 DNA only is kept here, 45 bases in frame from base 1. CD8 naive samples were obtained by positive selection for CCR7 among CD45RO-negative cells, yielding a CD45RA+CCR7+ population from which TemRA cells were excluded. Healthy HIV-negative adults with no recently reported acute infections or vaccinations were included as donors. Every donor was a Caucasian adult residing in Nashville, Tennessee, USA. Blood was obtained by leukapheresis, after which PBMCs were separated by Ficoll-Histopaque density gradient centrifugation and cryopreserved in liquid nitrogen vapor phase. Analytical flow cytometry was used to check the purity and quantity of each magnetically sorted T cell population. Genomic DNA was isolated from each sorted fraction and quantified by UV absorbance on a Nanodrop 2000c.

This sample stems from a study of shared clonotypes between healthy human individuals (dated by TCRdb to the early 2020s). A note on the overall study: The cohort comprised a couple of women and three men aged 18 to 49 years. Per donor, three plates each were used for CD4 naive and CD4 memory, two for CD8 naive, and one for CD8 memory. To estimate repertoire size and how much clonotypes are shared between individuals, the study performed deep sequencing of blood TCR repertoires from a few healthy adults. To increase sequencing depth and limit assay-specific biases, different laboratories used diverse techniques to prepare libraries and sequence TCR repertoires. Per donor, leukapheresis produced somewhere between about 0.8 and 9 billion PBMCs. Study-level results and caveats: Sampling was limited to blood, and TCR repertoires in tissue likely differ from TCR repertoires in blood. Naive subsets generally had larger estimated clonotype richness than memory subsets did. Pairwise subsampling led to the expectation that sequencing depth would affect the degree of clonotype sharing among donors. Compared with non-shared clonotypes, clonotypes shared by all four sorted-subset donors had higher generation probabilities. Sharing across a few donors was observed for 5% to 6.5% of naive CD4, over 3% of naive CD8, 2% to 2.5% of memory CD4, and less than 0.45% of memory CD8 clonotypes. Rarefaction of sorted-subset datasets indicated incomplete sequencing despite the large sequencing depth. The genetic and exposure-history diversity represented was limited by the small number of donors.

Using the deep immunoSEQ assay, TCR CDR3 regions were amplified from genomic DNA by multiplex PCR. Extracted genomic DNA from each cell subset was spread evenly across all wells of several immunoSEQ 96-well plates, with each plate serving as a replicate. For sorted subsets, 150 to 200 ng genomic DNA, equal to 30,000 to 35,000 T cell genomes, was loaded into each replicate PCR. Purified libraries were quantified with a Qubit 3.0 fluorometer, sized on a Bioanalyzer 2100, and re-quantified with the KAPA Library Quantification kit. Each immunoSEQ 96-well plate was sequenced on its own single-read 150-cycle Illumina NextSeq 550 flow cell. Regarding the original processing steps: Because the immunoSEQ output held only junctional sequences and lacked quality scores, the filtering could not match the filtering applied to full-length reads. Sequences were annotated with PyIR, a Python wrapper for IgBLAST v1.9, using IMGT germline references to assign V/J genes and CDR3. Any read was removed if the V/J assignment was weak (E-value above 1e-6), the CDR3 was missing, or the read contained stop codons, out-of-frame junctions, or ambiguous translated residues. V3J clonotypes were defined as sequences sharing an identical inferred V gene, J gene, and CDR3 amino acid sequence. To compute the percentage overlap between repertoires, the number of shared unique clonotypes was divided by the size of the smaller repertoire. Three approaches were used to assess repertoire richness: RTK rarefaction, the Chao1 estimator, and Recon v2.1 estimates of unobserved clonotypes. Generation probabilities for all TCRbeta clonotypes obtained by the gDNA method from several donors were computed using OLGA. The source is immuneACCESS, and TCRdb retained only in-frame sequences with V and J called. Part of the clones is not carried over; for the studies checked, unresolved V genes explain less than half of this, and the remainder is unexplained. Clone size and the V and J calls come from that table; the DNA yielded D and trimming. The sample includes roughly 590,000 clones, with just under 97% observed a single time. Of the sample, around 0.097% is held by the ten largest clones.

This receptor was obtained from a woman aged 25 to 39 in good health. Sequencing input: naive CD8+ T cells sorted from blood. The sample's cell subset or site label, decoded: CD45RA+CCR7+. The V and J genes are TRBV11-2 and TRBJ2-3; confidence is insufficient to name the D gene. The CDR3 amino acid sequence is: CASSFFDGGTDTQYF. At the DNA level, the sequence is TGTGCCAGCAGCTTTTTCGACGGTGGGACAGATACGCAGTATTTT.